This T cell receptor (beta chain) was recovered during a study of T cells in Graves' hyperthyroidism and ophthalmopathy (dated by TCRdb to 2018 to 2020). With regard to the full study: Peripheral blood samples were taken at initial diagnosis, before any treatment was given. To identify distinguishing TCR V-J signatures, a discovery cohort of 100 patients was used, comprising 43 with Graves' ophthalmopathy and 57 with stable Graves' hyperthyroidism. An independent validation cohort of around 19 hyperthyroidism patients and over 15 patients who later progressed to ophthalmopathy tested prospective prediction of ophthalmopathy. The approximately 90 discovery patients were randomly split 7:3 into training and test sets. Thyroid tissue and blood T-cell repertoires from six Graves' hyperthyroidism patients were also compared in the study. Once sampling was done, hyperthyroidism patients were given methimazole at a starting dose of 30 mg daily, whereas ophthalmopathy patients were given high-dose intravenous methylprednisolone. TCR Vbeta CDR3 sequencing of roughly 140 peripheral blood samples (over 40 ophthalmopathy, about 80 hyperthyroidism and approximately 17 progressor patients) is reported in the paper. The paper's findings and limits, for the study overall: Most expanded thyroid clonotypes (frequency above 0.001) were also detected in blood, a finding suggesting that blood repertoires may reflect thyroid immune responses. In cross-validation, a model built on a 13 V-J signature told ophthalmopathy apart from stable hyperthyroidism with under 90% sensitivity and roughly 81% specificity, and in testing the same model reached 80%/75%. In validation, the model predicted progression to ophthalmopathy with approximately 70% sensitivity and about 72% specificity, a median of about 6 months before onset. No statistical method was used to fix the sample size in advance, and group allocation was not hidden from the investigators.

V was cut back by 3 bases and J by 2 bases, leaving a gap of 23 bases between them. As encoded in the germline V gene, CDR1 is MDHEN while CDR2 is SYDVKM. Inclusive of the bounding cysteine and phenylalanine, the CDR3 is 19 residues long. The DNA shown is the 57-base CDR3, in frame from base 1. This clonotype appeared many times. Its antigen is not yet known. Nothing much larger sits one base from this clone, and base qualities are not available. Ophthalmopathy patients had moderately to severely active disease, Clinical Activity Score of at least 3, NOSPECS grade of at least 4, and duration under 3 months. Patients with uncontrolled infections, other autoimmune diseases, pregnancy or lactation were excluded. Clinical symptoms, serum thyroxine and TRAb, thyroid ultrasound, and orbital computed tomography formed the basis for the diagnoses. Ficoll-Paque density gradient centrifugation was used to isolate PBMCs from around 10 ml of fresh peripheral blood. Total RNA was extracted using Trizol reagent, and RNA quality was assessed on an Agilent 2100 Bioanalyzer.

TCR beta CDR3 regions were amplified from RNA transcripts. The first round of RT-PCR for the TCR CDR3 was performed with the HTBI primer set and the Qiagen OneStep RT-PCR kit. Libraries were constructed in a second round of multiplex PCR, after which size selection and purification were carried out. The libraries were sequenced on an Illumina HiSeq2000 using paired-end 100 bp reads. The authors' analysis ran thus. SOAPnuke was used to process the raw data, throwing out any read that contained adapters or uncalled bases, had a mean Phred below 15, or lacked an exact constant-primer or identifier match. COPE v1.2.5 was used to merge the high-quality paired reads, and each unique nucleotide sequence was defined as a clonotype. Clonotypes were aligned to IMGT TRBV, TRBD and TRBJ reference segments using MiTCR v1.1. Analysis was restricted to V-J combinations with a frequency above 0.0001, which covered over 98% of repertoires. The TCS score was defined as F50 (clonal expansion) divided by E x V (chaos), with BLOSUM62-based TCRdist calculated between CDR3 peptides within each V-J. Welch's t-statistics and random forest reduced 450 to 600 V-J features to roughly 13, which were used in a naive Bayes classifier (R e1071). In-frame beta chains were kept once TCRdb had trimmed the public reads at Q25 with fastp and called clones with MiXCR. Every distinct CDR3 protein forms one entry, paired with its most common genes and DNA. These V and J calls originate from TCRdb's pipeline instead of the authors' own analysis. The sample table records 400,000 to 550,000 distinct CDR3 sequences; around 22% of these occur just once. 11% of the sample comes from the top ten.

The sequence was obtained from a woman aged 25 to 39 with Graves' ophthalmopathy. The chain is encoded by TRBV28 joined to TRBJ1-5, with no reliable assignment of the D segment. Source material: blood. Here is the DNA: TGTGCCAGCAGTTTTCCCGGCGTTACTGGGCCCGGCGGCAATCAGCCCCAGCATTTT. This sequence encodes CASSFPGVTGPGGNQPQHF. With the portions outside the CDR3 filled from the reference TRBV28 and TRBJ1-5 genes, the complete variable region becomes DVKVTQSSRYLVKRTGEKVFLECVQDMDHENMFWYRQDPGLGLRLIYFSYDVKMKEKGDIPEGYSVSREKKERFSLILESASTNQTSMYLCASSFPGVTGPGGNQPQHFGDGTRLSIL.